This TCR beta chain is drawn from a study of T cell responses to AZD1222 COVID-19 vaccine. Whole-study results and caveats: Among AZD1222 vaccinees, only six or seven were seropositive at baseline. Nearly half of spike-specific TCRs reportedly target unmutated variant regions.

Notes on this clone: Its antigen is currently unknown.

Data came from immunoSEQ multiplex PCR; TCRdb stores just in-frame clones and leaves some out. The sample lists about 140,000 clones; roughly 91% were seen once. This CDR3 has 13 residues. Trimming removed 6 bases from V and 5 bases from J, with 11 bases in between. Germline lookup yields CDR1 MNHNY and CDR2 SVGAGI (reference sequence). The sequencing here drew on peripheral blood, taken on day 0 of AZD1222 vaccination. V and J are TRBV6-6 and TRBJ1-5, with a weak D call TRBD1 (5 bases). The sequence derives from an adult in good health. The CDR3 loop reads CASSPIRDQPQHF. For the CDR3, the DNA is TGTGCCAGCAGCCCCATCAGGGATCAGCCCCAGCATTTT.